This T cell receptor (beta chain) appears in the sequencing data of a study of T cell responses to AZD1222 COVID-19 vaccine. General study results and limits: The peak T cell response came first, and repertoires were sampled only after it.

The data were produced by immunoSEQ multiplex PCR, yet TCRdb's version contains in-frame clones alone and is incomplete. Among under 150,000 clones listed, over 90% were seen once. Trimming removed 3 bases from V and 8 bases from J, with 16 bases in between. In germline, CDR1 is MNHNS, CDR2 SASEGT. There are 14 residues in the CDR3. Points on this clone: Its antigen is unknown.

This chain joins TRBV6-1 and TRBJ1-2; D gene ambiguous. The TCR comes from an adult in good health. The sample in question was peripheral blood, obtained on day 0 of AZD1222 vaccination. The CDR3 protein is CASSEGFGPMGYTF. DNA for the CDR3: TGTGCCAGCAGTGAGGGATTTGGGCCTATGGGCTACACCTTC.